The present entry profiles one T cell receptor (beta chain) with its context. Its cognate antigen is unknown. Germline V gene data show CDR1 as MDHEN and CDR2 as SYDVKM. The CDR3 length is 14 residues. The germline V and J ends were trimmed by 1 base and 1 base, with 7 bases remaining between them. Constant-region reverse primers amplified full-length variable regions, followed by semi-nested Nested Universal Primer A PCR. TCRdb re-derived calls from the 5' RACE reads in MiXCR, one entry per CDR3 protein. There are 50,000 to 75,000 distinct CDR3 sequences in the sample; approximately 23% occur only once, and approximately 3.1% lies in the top ten. Study-wide points: Tumor Tregs overlapped most with tumor, then blood, naive CD4+ cells. Larger-cohort validation covered only one TCR beta V-J rearrangement.

The origin of this receptor is a female donor with breast cancer. The sample comprised memory CD4+ T cells sorted from a lymph node. The sample's subset: memory CD4+ T cells, CD4+CD45RO+CD25-. V gene TRBV28 combines with J gene TRBJ1-1, with D uncertain. The chain's CDR3 is CASSLYDGNTEAFF. CDR3 DNA: TGTGCCAGCAGTTTATACGACGGGAACACTGAAGCTTTCTTT. The whole variable domain, remainder taken from reference TRBV28 and TRBJ1-1, is DVKVTQSSRYLVKRTGEKVFLECVQDMDHENMFWYRQDPGLGLRLIYFSYDVKMKEKGDIPEGYSVSREKKERFSLILESASTNQTSMYLCASSLYDGNTEAFFGQGTRLTVV.